Listed here are 31 T cell receptor beta chains from one sample, sequenced in a study of Ad26.COV2.S vaccination and SARS-CoV-2 variants (dated by TCRdb to the early 2020s). Read against the paper, the sample's time point label means: individuals recovered from natural SARS-CoV-2 infection. The protocol used for the library was the immunoSEQ multiplex PCR assay. TCRdb obtained this table from immuneACCESS and retained in-frame rearrangements with V and J assigned. These tables miss some clones; where compared with another copy, unresolved V genes account for less than half of the shortfall, and the remainder is unexplained. The sample table contains 85,000 to 95,000 clones; only one count was recorded for less than 85% of them. Approximately 16% of the sample lies in the top ten. Sequenced material: peripheral blood, taken after recovery from COVID-19. The receptors shown here come from a human donor who had recovered from COVID-19.

The chain couples TRBV5-1 to TRBJ2-2; D is perhaps TRBD1 (6 bases). Germline CDR1 is SGHRS and CDR2 is YFSETQ. Between the trimmed V and J ends, which lost 2 bases and 2 bases, there was a span of 13 bases. The CDR3 consists of 16 residues. The CDR3 DNA reads TGCGCCAGCAGCTTCACAGGGTCGGCCAACACCGGGGAGCTGTTTTTT. Residues: CASSFTGSANTGELFF. The full variable domain, its missing parts supplied by reference TRBV5-1 and TRBJ2-2, is KAGVTQTPRYLIKTRGQQVTLSCSPISGHRSVSWYQQTPGQGLQFLFEYFSETQRNKGNFPGRFSGRQFSNSRSEMNVSTLELGDSALYLCASSFTGSANTGELFFGEGSRLTVL.

The chain recombines TRBV11-2 with TRBJ2-3; 9 positions match TRBD2. Trimming took 3 bases from V and 4 from J; bases not matched to a gene: 5. Germline assignment: CDR1 SGHAT and CDR2 FQNNGV. The CDR3 has 15 amino acids. The CDR3 DNA is TGTGCCAGCAGCTTGCGCGGGACTAGCCCAGATACGCAGTATTTT. It encodes CASSLRGTSPDTQYF.

The count of this clone is one. In DNA form, the CDR3 reads TGTGCCAGCAGCTTAGTTTCCGGGGGGCTCGGCTATGGCTACACCTTC. It codes for CASSLVSGGLGYGYTF. The V call is TRBV11-2, the J call TRBJ1-2; D is possibly TRBD1 (6 bases). The V and J ends lost 1 base and 4 bases respectively, with 16 bases between them. Germline values: CDR1 SGHAT, CDR2 FQNNGV. The CDR3 length is 16 residues.

The chain couples TRBV12-5 to TRBJ2-6; D ambiguous. The CDR3 runs to 15 residues. Germline values: CDR1 LGHNT, CDR2 FRNRAP. The V gene lost 6 bases and the J gene lost 4 bases, with 13 bases spanning the gap. This CDR3 reads CASGPGWSGANVLTF. In DNA, the CDR3 is TGTGCTAGTGGACCCGGTTGGTCGGGGGCCAACGTCCTGACTTTC. The variable domain in full, with the rest retrieved from reference TRBV12-5 and TRBJ2-6, is DARVTQTPRHKVTEMGQEVTMRCQPILGHNTVFWYRQTMMQGLELLAYFRNRAPLDDSGMPKDRFSAEMPDATLATLKIQPSEPRDSAVYFCASGPGWSGANVLTFGAGSRLTVL.

This clone was seen once. The chain employs TRBV6-5 and TRBJ1-2; TRBD1 might be the D (5 bases). The CDR3 is made up of 13 amino acids. Trimming stripped 4 bases from V and 7 bases from J, with 13 bases between. Germline V CDR1 and CDR2: MNHEY, SVGAGI. CDR3 region: CASSFSRASGYTF. The CDR3 nucleotides read TGTGCCAGCAGTTTCTCCAGGGCGTCTGGCTACACCTTC.

The chain has TRBV11-2 and TRBJ2-1; 11 bases match TRBD2. The V segment lost 1 base and the J segment 7 bases; nucleotides outside the gene matches: 3. The CDR3 covers 15 residues. Germline CDR1 SGHAT, CDR2 FQNNGV. The CDR3 is CASSLVSGRANEQFF. The CDR3 DNA follows: TGTGCCAGCAGCTTAGTTAGCGGGAGGGCGAATGAGCAGTTCTTC.

The chain is built from TRBV28 and TRBJ2-7; a possible D gene is TRBD2 (5 bases). V was shortened by 6 bases and J by 6 bases, with 24 bases between the two germline ends. The CDR3 is 16 amino acids. Germline V gene data show CDR1 as MDHEN and CDR2 as SYDVKM. This CDR3 is CASRIRRGIPPREQYF. As DNA, the CDR3 is TGTGCCAGCAGGATTCGACGAGGGATTCCTCCGCGCGAGCAGTACTTC.

The chain employs TRBV2 and TRBJ1-4; D unresolved. CDR3 length: 15 residues. V was clipped by 3 bases and J by 3 bases, with 11 bases between them. Per germline, CDR1 SNHLY and CDR2 FYNNEI. The CDR3 DNA reads TGTGCCAGCAGTGATAGCGGCAGGTCTAATGAAAAACTGTTTTTT. Translated: CASSDSGRSNEKLFF.

The chain employs TRBV19 and TRBJ2-7, with 7 bases aligning to TRBD2. Looked up from germline, CDR1 is LNHDA and CDR2 is SQIVND (reference sequence). With 6 bases clipped from V and 3 bases from J, the junction kept 5 bases outside the gene matches. The CDR3 runs 13 residues. CDR3 DNA: TGTGCCAGTAGCCCGAGCGGGGTCTACGAGCAGTACTTC. Translating gives CASSPSGVYEQYF.

The J gene is TRBJ1-4, the V gene TRBV6-5; D is uncertain. Germline assignment: CDR1 MNHEY and CDR2 SVGAGI. The CDR3 is 14 amino acids. Trimming removed 8 bases from V and 5 bases from J, with 15 bases in between. In nucleotides, the CDR3 is TGTGCCAGCGGATCCCTCCAGGCCAATGAAAAACTGTTTTTT. It codes for CASGSLQANEKLFF.

The rearrangement uses TRBV7-2 and TRBJ1-1; D remains unclear. Trimming cost V 3 bases and J 11 bases, with 13 bases left between them. From germline, CDR1 is SGHTA and CDR2 FQGNSA. This CDR3 spans 12 amino acids. CDR3 nucleotide sequence: TGTGCCAGCAGCTTCGGCCCTCCCTCGGCTTTCTTT. It encodes CASSFGPPSAFF.

This chain links TRBV11-2 with TRBJ1-2; D is unresolved. The CDR3 covers 15 residues. Deletions cut 5 bases from V and 4 bases from J, with 17 bases between. Germline V gene sequence: CDR1 SGHAT, CDR2 FQNNGV. The CDR3: CASSRRPSRGYGYTF. CDR3 in DNA: TGTGCCAGCAGCCGACGGCCGTCACGGGGCTATGGCTACACCTTC.

V and J are TRBV27 and TRBJ1-3; D not certain. In germline, CDR1 is MNHEY, CDR2 SMNVEV (reference sequence). The CDR3 spans 17 residues. V shed 4 bases and J shed 0 bases, with 16 bases lying between them. For the CDR3, the DNA is TGTGCCAGCAGTTCTCTCGGAGAGGCCTCCTCTGGAAACACCATATATTTT. This encodes CASSSLGEASSGNTIYF.

This rearrangement joins TRBV28 to TRBJ1-1; 12 nucleotides match TRBD1. This CDR3 has 17 amino acids. From germline, CDR1 is MDHEN and CDR2 SYDVKM. Trimming cost V 4 bases and J 1 base; bases outside gene matches: 7. The CDR3 is CASSSSGTGGANTEAFF. For the CDR3, the DNA is TGTGCCAGCAGTTCATCCGGGACAGGGGGCGCGAACACTGAAGCTTTCTTT.

The chain uses TRBV5-1 and TRBJ2-5; D gene uncertain. Germline CDR1 reads SGHRS; CDR2 reads YFSETQ. CDR3 size: 12 residues. V was cut by 2 bases and J by 6 bases, with 8 bases left in between. The CDR3 nucleotides are TGCGCCAGCAGCTTATCTCCGAAGACCCAGTACTTC. Translated, it gives CASSLSPKTQYF.

The rearrangement joins TRBV12-2 to TRBJ2-2. TRBV12-2 is a pseudogene locus. The CDR3 length is 13 residues. The CDR3 DNA sequence: TGTGCAAGTGCTGGGACGAACACCGGGGAGCTGTTTTTT. Protein sequence: CASAGTNTGELFF.

CDR3 DNA: TGTGCCATCAGTCACGGACTAGCGGGAGGGCCCCAGAATGAGCAGTTCTTC. Amino acids: CAISHGLAGGPQNEQFF. This rearrangement joins TRBV10-3 to TRBJ2-1, with 15 nucleotides matching TRBD2. Germline V gives CDR1 ENHRY, CDR2 SYGVKD. The CDR3 runs 17 residues. V was clipped by 5 bases and J by 7 bases; unmatched bases: 9.

The chain combines TRBV12-3 or TRBV12-4 with TRBJ1-2; D is uncertain. This CDR3 contains 13 residues. Trimming shortened V by 1 base and J by 7 bases, and 10 bases separated the two germline ends. CDR3 in amino acids: CASSLEGRTGYTF. Written as DNA, the CDR3 is TGTGCCAGCAGTTTAGAGGGAAGGACTGGCTACACCTTC.

This clone came up a few times. V and J are TRBV5-6 and TRBJ2-3; 9 bases line up with TRBD1. V was pared by 3 bases and J by 2 bases, with 1 base of the junction left unmatched. The CDR3 totals 14 residues. CDR1 and CDR2 (germline): SGHDT, YYEEEE. The DNA of the CDR3 is TGTGCCAGCAGCTGGGACAGGGTCACAGATACGCAGTATTTT. This sequence encodes CASSWDRVTDTQYF.

V and J are TRBV7-8 and TRBJ1-2; a possible D gene is TRBD1 (5 bases). V lost 1 base, J lost 3 bases, and 9 bases lay in between. Germline V gene data show CDR1 as SGHVS and CDR2 as FQNEAQ. This CDR3 spans 14 amino acids. The chain's CDR3 is CASSLDGRDYGYTF. CDR3 in DNA: TGTGCCAGCAGCTTAGATGGCAGGGACTATGGCTACACCTTC.

The V call is TRBV11-2, the J call TRBJ2-3; D not resolved. CDR3 length: 12 amino acids. The germline V gene has CDR1 SGHAT and CDR2 FQNNGV. Trimming shortened V by 3 bases and J by 5 bases, and 6 bases separated the two germline ends. CDR3 protein: CASSLTGDTQYF. CDR3 sequence (DNA): TGTGCCAGCAGCTTGACGGGAGATACGCAGTATTTT.

The rearrangement links TRBV28 to TRBJ1-1; no clear D. V was pared by 3 bases and J by 0 bases, with 8 bases between. This CDR3 has 14 amino acids. From germline, CDR1 is MDHEN and CDR2 SYDVKM. Here the CDR3 DNA reads TGTGCCAGCAGTTTCTTGGGGTTGAACACTGAAGCTTTCTTT. It translates to CASSFLGLNTEAFF.

The J gene is TRBJ2-1, the V gene TRBV4-3, with 8 bases fitting TRBD2. The CDR3 totals 16 residues. The germline V gene encodes CDR1 LGHNA and CDR2 YSLEER. V shed 5 bases, J shed 4 bases, and the junction held 10 bases outside the gene matches. CDR3 region: CASSNQAGVGYNEQFF. DNA for the CDR3: TGCGCCAGCAGCAATCAAGCGGGAGTAGGGTACAATGAGCAGTTCTTC.

This chain uses TRBV13 with TRBJ2-7; 10 bases are shared with TRBD2. The CDR3 extends over 15 amino acids. The trim removed 1 base at V and 1 base at J, leaving 1 base unmatched. CDR1 PRHDT and CDR2 FYEKMQ come from the germline V gene (reference sequence). The chain's CDR3 is CASSLVAGGSYEQYF. In DNA form, the CDR3 reads TGTGCCAGCAGCTTAGTAGCGGGAGGTTCCTACGAGCAGTACTTC. The complete variable domain, with remaining parts taken from reference TRBV13 and TRBJ2-7, reads AAGVIQSPRHLIKEKRETATLKCYPIPRHDTVYWYQQGPGQDPQFLISFYEKMQSDKGSIPDRFSAQQFSDYHSELNMSSLELGDSALYFCASSLVAGGSYEQYFGPGTRLTVT.

This clone has only a few counts. The rearrangement uses TRBV10-2 and TRBJ2-7; D may be TRBD1 (6 bases). This CDR3 region has 12 residues. Germline assignment: CDR1 WSHSY and CDR2 SAAADI. V gave up 3 bases and J gave up 6 bases, with 9 bases separating them. CDR3 residues: CASSEQGTEQYF. The DNA of the CDR3 is TGCGCCAGCAGTGAACAGGGAACCGAGCAGTACTTC.

The rearrangement links TRBV25-1 to TRBJ1-1; TRBD1 agrees at 7 bases. V gave up 2 bases and J gave up 2 bases; unmatched junction bases: 8. The CDR3 sequence is 16 residues long. Germline V gives CDR1 MGHDK, CDR2 SYGVNS. In nucleotides, the CDR3 is TGTGCCAGCAGTGAAAGAATAGGGGGCGGAAACACTGAAGCTTTCTTT. Its protein product is CASSERIGGGNTEAFF. Full variable domain (remainder filled in from reference TRBV25-1 and TRBJ1-1): EADIYQTPRYLVIGTGKKITLECSQTMGHDKMYWYQQDPGMELHLIHYSYGVNSTEKGDLSSESTVSRIRTEHFPLTLESARPSHTSQYLCASSERIGGGNTEAFFGQGTRLTVV.

The chain uses TRBV29-1 and TRBJ2-3; no clear D gene. The germline V gene has CDR1 SQVTM and CDR2 ANQGSEA. This CDR3 contains 12 residues. V was shortened by 8 bases and J by 4 bases, with 13 bases between the two germline ends. The CDR3 DNA reads TGCAGCCTGAGGCAGGCAGCAGATACGCAGTATTTT. Protein product: CSLRQAADTQYF.

This chain uses TRBV5-4 with TRBJ2-3; 7 positions agree with TRBD2. There are 15 residues in the CDR3. Germline V gene lookup returns CDR1 SGHNT and CDR2 YYREEE (reference sequence). V shed 4 bases and J 2 bases; nucleotides not matched to a gene: 7. CDR3 in DNA: TGTGCCAGCAGCGACGGGGGGAGGGACACAGATACGCAGTATTTT. Translation: CASSDGGRDTDTQYF.

V is TRBV27 and J is TRBJ1-5; 8 bases agree with TRBD1. The CDR3 is 15 residues long. Germline-derived CDR1 and CDR2 are MNHEY and SMNVEV (reference sequence). The trim removed 5 bases at V and 2 bases at J, leaving 5 bases unmatched. The CDR3 sequence: CASSPGGAGNQPQHF. As DNA, the CDR3 is TGTGCCAGCAGTCCAGGGGGCGCCGGCAATCAGCCCCAGCATTTT.

This clone was picked up a small number of times. This chain connects TRBV4-3 to TRBJ2-5; 10 nucleotides agree with TRBD2. Germline V gene data show CDR1 as LGHNA and CDR2 as YSLEER. Trimming cost V 0 bases and J 5 bases; bases outside gene matches: 6. The CDR3 runs 16 residues. The DNA of the CDR3 is TGCGCCAGCAGCCAAGATGGGGCTAGCGGGAGCGAGACCCAGTACTTC. As protein: CASSQDGASGSETQYF.

The V gene is TRBV19, the J gene TRBJ1-1; possible D gene TRBD1, 6 bases. Germline V gene data show CDR1 as LNHDA and CDR2 as SQIVND (reference sequence). Trimming cost V 4 bases and J 3 bases, with 9 bases left between them. This CDR3 spans 13 amino acids. The DNA of the CDR3 is TGTGCCAGTAGTACGTGGGGGCACACTGAAGCTTTCTTT. Translation gives CASSTWGHTEAFF.